This section outlines one TCR beta chain sequence together with its context. Its antigen is not yet known. Base-call qualities are not available, and no considerably larger clone is one nucleotide away. The method was the immunoSEQ multiplex PCR assay. TCRdb obtained this table from immuneACCESS and retained in-frame rearrangements with V and J assigned. These tables miss some clones; where compared with another copy, unresolved V genes account for less than half of the shortfall, and the remainder is unexplained. The sample data list about 60,000 clones, and approximately 86% of these were observed just once. 4.5% to 6% of the sample goes to the ten largest clones. The sample belongs to a study of technical replicates of blood from a few donors (dated by TCRdb to 2016 to 2017). Per the germline V gene, SGHRS is the CDR1 and YFSETQ is the CDR2. The CDR3 runs 17 amino acids, cysteine and phenylalanine included. Only the CDR3 region is kept as DNA, spanning 51 bases read in frame from base 1. V ends up 4 bases short and J 4 bases short, with an unmatched junction base count of 13.

This clonotype was sampled from a human donor in good health. Some clones in this sample may be carry-over from other donors' samples. The chain is made from TRBV5-1 and TRBJ2-3; TRBD2 matches 9 bases in the middle. Sequenced input: PBMCs. The CDR3 corresponds to CASSAGGSGSIPDTQYF. The bases are TGCGCCAGCAGCGCGGGGGGTAGCGGGAGCATTCCAGATACGCAGTATTTT.